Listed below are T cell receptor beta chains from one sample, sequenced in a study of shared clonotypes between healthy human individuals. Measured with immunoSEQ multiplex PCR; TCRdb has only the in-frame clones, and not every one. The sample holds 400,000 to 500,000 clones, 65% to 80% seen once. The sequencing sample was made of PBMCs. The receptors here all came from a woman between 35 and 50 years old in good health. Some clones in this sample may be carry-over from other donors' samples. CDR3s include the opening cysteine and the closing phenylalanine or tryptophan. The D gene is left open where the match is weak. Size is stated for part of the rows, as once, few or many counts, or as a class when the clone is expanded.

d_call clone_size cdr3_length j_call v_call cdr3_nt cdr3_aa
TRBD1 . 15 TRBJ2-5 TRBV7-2 TGTGCCAGCAGCCCGAGGACAGGGGTCCCGGAGACCCAGTACTTC CASSPRTGVPETQYF
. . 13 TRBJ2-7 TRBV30 TGTGCCTGGAGTCTGTGGAGGGGGTACGAGCAGTACTTC CAWSLWRGYEQYF
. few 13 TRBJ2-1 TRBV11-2 TGTGCCAGCAGACCGGGTGGGCACAATGAGCAGTTCTTC CASRPGGHNEQFF
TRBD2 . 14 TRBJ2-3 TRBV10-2 TGCGCCAGCAGAAAGGGACTAGCTTTCGATACGCAGTATTTT CASRKGLAFDTQYF
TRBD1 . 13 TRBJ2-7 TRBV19 TGTGCCAGTAGTAGGGACAGTACCTACGAGCAGTACTTC CASSRDSTYEQYF
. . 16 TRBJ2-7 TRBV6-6 TGTGCCAGCAGATACAGGACTGTGGGGACCTCCTACGAGCAGTACTTC CASRYRTVGTSYEQYF
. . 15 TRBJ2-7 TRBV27 TGTGCCAGCAGTTTATCGGGGAACCGGAAGGGCGAGCAGTACTTC CASSLSGNRKGEQYF
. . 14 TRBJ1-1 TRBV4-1 TGCGCCAGCAGAGGCCCCCTAAAGAACACTGAAGCTTTCTTT CASRGPLKNTEAFF
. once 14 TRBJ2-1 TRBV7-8 TGTGCCAGCAGCTTAGCGCAGGGCGGAAAAAAACAGTTCTTC CASSLAQGGKKQFF
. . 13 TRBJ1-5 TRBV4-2 TGTGCCAGCAGCCAAGATTCCGATCAGCCCCAGCATTTT CASSQDSDQPQHF
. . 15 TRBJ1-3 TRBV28 TGTGCCAGCAGCCAACGGAGCTTCTCTGGAAACACCATATATTTT CASSQRSFSGNTIYF
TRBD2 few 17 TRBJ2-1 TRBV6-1 TGTGCCAGCAGTGAAGCGGGGAAGACTAGCGGGAGGACAAAGCAGTTCTTC CASSEAGKTSGRTKQFF
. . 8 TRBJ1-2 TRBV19 TGTGCCAGCCGGGGCTACACCTTC CASRGYTF
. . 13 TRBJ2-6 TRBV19 TGTGCCAGTAGTATAACGGGGGCCAACGTCCTGACTTTC CASSITGANVLTF
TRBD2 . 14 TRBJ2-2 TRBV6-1 TGTGCCAGCCTTAAGCGGGAGGATACCGGGGAGCTGTTTTTT CASLKREDTGELFF
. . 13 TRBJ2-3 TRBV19 TGTGCCAGTAGTATTCAGTACACAGATACGCAGTATTTT CASSIQYTDTQYF
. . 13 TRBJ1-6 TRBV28 TGTGCCAGCAGAAACAGGGATAATTCACCCCTCCACTTT CASRNRDNSPLHF
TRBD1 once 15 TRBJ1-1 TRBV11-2 TGTGCCAGCAGCTTTTTTAGGGGGCGGGACACTGAAGCTTTCTTT CASSFFRGRDTEAFF
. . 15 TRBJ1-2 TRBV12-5 TGTGCTAGTGGTGCCTCTGGACGGAGGGACTATGGCTACACCTTC CASGASGRRDYGYTF
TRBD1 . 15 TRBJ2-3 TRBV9 TGTGCCAGCAGCGTAGGGGACAGGGGGTTAAATACGCAGTATTTT CASSVGDRGLNTQYF
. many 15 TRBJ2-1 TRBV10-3 TGTGCCATCAGTCCCGCAAGGGGAAGTGAGGATGAGCAGTTCTTC CAISPARGSEDEQFF
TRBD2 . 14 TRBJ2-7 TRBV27 TGTGCCAGCAGTCCTAGCGGATACTCCTACGAGCAGTACTTC CASSPSGYSYEQYF
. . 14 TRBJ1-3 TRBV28 TGTGCCAGCAGTTTAACAGGGTCAGGAAACACCATATATTTT CASSLTGSGNTIYF
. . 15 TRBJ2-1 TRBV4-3 TGCGCCAGCAGCCGGGAAACGGCCTCCTACAATGAGCAGTTCTTC CASSRETASYNEQFF
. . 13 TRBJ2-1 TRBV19 TGTGCCAGTAGTATCGCCTCCTACAATGAGCAGTTCTTC CASSIASYNEQFF
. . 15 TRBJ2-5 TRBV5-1 TGCGCCAGCAGCTTGCGAGCGGCATACCAAGAGACCCAGTACTTC CASSLRAAYQETQYF
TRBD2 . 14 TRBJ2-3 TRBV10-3 TGTGCCATCAAGCGGGAGGGAGTTGCAGATACGCAGTATTTT CAIKREGVADTQYF
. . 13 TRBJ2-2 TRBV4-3 TGCGCCAGCAGCCAAACTAGGATTGGGGAGCTGTTTTTT CASSQTRIGELFF
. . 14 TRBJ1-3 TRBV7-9 TGTGCCAGCAGCTCACCAAGAACTGGAAACACCATATATTTT CASSSPRTGNTIYF
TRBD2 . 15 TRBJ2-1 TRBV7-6 TGTGCCAGCAGCCCGGCTAGCGGGAGCCACAATGAGCAGTTCTTC CASSPASGSHNEQFF
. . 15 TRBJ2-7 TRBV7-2 TGTGCCAGCACCCCCAGGTCAGGCAGCTCCTACGAGCAGTACTTC CASTPRSGSSYEQYF
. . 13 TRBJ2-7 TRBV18 TGTGCCAGCTCACCACAGGGGACCTACGAGCAGTACTTC CASSPQGTYEQYF
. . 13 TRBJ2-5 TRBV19 TGTGCCAGTAGTATTAGGGGCGAGGGGACCCAGTACTTC CASSIRGEGTQYF